These 27 T cell receptor beta chains came from one sample sequenced in a study of OX40 agonist ivuxolimab in advanced cancers. Profiled with immunoSEQ multiplex PCR; TCRdb holds only in-frame clones, not every one. The sample carries 60,000 to 75,000 clones, approximately 90% recorded once. Here the sequenced sample was CD4+ or CD8+ T cells sorted from blood, taken in a trial of the OX40 agonist ivuxolimab. The receptors here all came from an adult with an advanced solid tumor such as melanoma, head and neck, liver or kidney cancer.

The chain recombines TRBV19 with TRBJ1-6, with 9 bases lining up with TRBD1. The CDR3 has 16 residues. Germline lookup yields CDR1 LNHDA and CDR2 SQIVND (reference sequence). V dropped 4 bases and J dropped 8; count of bases not matched to a gene: 9. Here the CDR3 reads CASSKFQGQGYSPLHF. CDR3 DNA: TGTGCCAGTAGTAAGTTCCAGGGACAGGGATATTCACCCCTCCACTTT.

J is TRBJ2-3 and V is TRBV6-5, with D uncertain. The CDR3 loop spans 11 amino acids. V lost 5 bases to trimming and J lost 4 bases, with 4 bases between them. The germline V gene encodes CDR1 MNHEY and CDR2 SVGAGI. The CDR3 DNA reads as TGTGCCAGCAGTACGCCAGATACGCAGTATTTT. It translates to CASSTPDTQYF.

The V gene is TRBV7-8, the J gene TRBJ1-6; a possible D gene is TRBD1 (5 bases). Looked up from germline, CDR1 is SGHVS and CDR2 is FQNEAQ. The CDR3 extends over 13 amino acids. Trimming stripped 3 bases from V and 12 bases from J, with 12 bases between. The CDR3, as DNA: TGTGCCAGCAGCTTGACCCCCCAGGGACCCCTCCACTTT. Protein product: CASSLTPQGPLHF.

The gene calls are TRBV11-2 and TRBJ2-7, with no clear D. Germline V CDR1 and CDR2: SGHAT, FQNNGV. The CDR3 length is 12 residues. The ends were cut back, 1 base at V and 1 base at J, with 2 bases in the middle. The CDR3 nucleotides are TGTGCCAGCAGCTTAGGGTCCTACGAGCAGTACTTC. This codes for CASSLGSYEQYF.

V is TRBV6-6 and J is TRBJ2-6; D ambiguous. CDR1 MNHNY and CDR2 SVGAGI come from the germline V gene (reference sequence). Trimming left V 2 bases short and J 0 bases short, with 5 bases between. The CDR3 is made up of 15 amino acids. DNA for the CDR3: TGTGCCAGCAGTTACCTCAACTCTGGGGCCAACGTCCTGACTTTC. It encodes CASSYLNSGANVLTF.

The chain uses TRBV6-1 and TRBJ2-7; D uncertain. CDR3 length: 15 residues. Per germline, CDR1 MNHNS and CDR2 SASEGT. V was cut by 4 bases and J by 0 bases, with 13 bases left in between. The DNA for the CDR3 is TGTGCCAGCAGTGTTTACCCCCAGGTCTCCTACGAGCAGTACTTC. It codes for CASSVYPQVSYEQYF.

The J gene is TRBJ2-7, the V gene TRBV7-9; 9 nucleotides line up with TRBD2. The CDR3 consists of 15 residues. Germline trimming cut 1 base from V and 1 base from J; bases unmatched to any gene: 2. Germline assignment: CDR1 SEHNR and CDR2 FQNEAQ (reference sequence). The CDR3 here is CASSLGLAGSYEQYF. The CDR3 DNA is TGTGCCAGCAGCTTAGGGCTAGCGGGATCCTACGAGCAGTACTTC.

The J gene is TRBJ2-1, the V gene TRBV6-5; TRBD2 aligns across 15 bases. The J segment lost 10 bases and the V segment lost 6 bases, leaving 4 bases of the junction unmatched. The germline V gene encodes CDR1 MNHEY and CDR2 SVGAGI. The CDR3 is 14 amino acids. CDR3 DNA sequence: TGTGCCAGCAGCCCCGGGACTAGCGGGAGGGAGCAGTTCTTC. This codes for CASSPGTSGREQFF.

The chain carries TRBV25-1 and TRBJ1-2; 12 nucleotides agree with TRBD1. Per the germline V gene, CDR1 is MGHDK and CDR2 is SYGVNS. The CDR3 totals 12 residues. V trimming: 6 bases; J trimming: 11 bases; junction bases outside the gene matches: 4. The CDR3 DNA sequence: TGTGCCAGCAGGGGACAGGGGGCGAGGTACACCTTC. Its protein is CASRGQGARYTF.

The rearrangement uses TRBV2 and TRBJ2-1, with 11 bases identical to TRBD2. In germline, CDR1 is SNHLY, CDR2 FYNNEI. The CDR3 extends over 15 amino acids. V lost 5 bases, J lost 7 bases, and 7 bases stayed unmatched. CDR3 sequence (DNA): TGTGCCAGCAGTTTAACTAGCGGGGGCCCGAATGAGCAGTTCTTC. Its protein product is CASSLTSGGPNEQFF.

V gene TRBV19 combines with J gene TRBJ2-7, with D perhaps matching TRBD2 (5 bases). V shed 5 bases and J shed 4 bases, with 18 bases lying between them. CDR3 length: 15 amino acids. Germline V CDR1 and CDR2: LNHDA, SQIVND (reference sequence). CDR3 region: CASSPEATWIYEQYF. CDR3 DNA sequence: TGTGCCAGTAGTCCGGAGGCCACGTGGATTTACGAGCAGTACTTC.

This chain's CDR3 is CASRYTGLGTEAFF. The CDR3 nucleotides read TGCGCCAGCCGCTACACAGGGTTGGGCACTGAAGCTTTCTTT. The chain employs TRBV5-1 and TRBJ1-1; D might be TRBD1 (6 bases). The CDR3 has 14 residues. The V end was cut by 7 bases, the J end by 4 bases, with 17 bases between. Germline V gene data show CDR1 as SGHRS and CDR2 as YFSETQ.

V usage is TRBV6-5 and J usage is TRBJ2-7; 12 bases are a match to TRBD1. The germline gives CDR1 MNHEY, CDR2 SVGAGI. Trimming removed 6 bases from V and 6 bases from J; junction bases left unmatched: 9. CDR3 length: 15 amino acids. In DNA form, the CDR3 reads TGTGCCAGCAGAGATCCGGGACAGGGGGCTACCGAGCAGTACTTC. It encodes CASRDPGQGATEQYF.

The DNA of the CDR3 is TGCGCCAGCAGCGGAGGGACCCTTAGCACTGAAGCTTTCTTT. Protein sequence: CASSGGTLSTEAFF. The chain has TRBV5-1 and TRBJ1-1, with D perhaps matching TRBD1 (5 bases). V shed 4 bases and J shed 4 bases, with 14 bases lying between them. Per germline, CDR1 SGHRS and CDR2 YFSETQ. This CDR3 has 14 residues.

The V and J genes are TRBV9 and TRBJ2-3; the match to TRBD1 covers 9 bases. The junction had 9 bases not matched to a gene; V was cut back by 4 bases and J by 9 bases. Germline V gene sequence: CDR1 SGDLS, CDR2 YYNGEE. This CDR3 has 14 residues. CDR3 in amino acids: CASSPDGTGSTQYF. DNA of the CDR3: TGTGCCAGCAGCCCAGACGGGACAGGGAGCACGCAGTATTTT.

This clone was detected only a few times. The CDR3 sequence: CASSIPFRANTGELFF. The CDR3 nucleotides read TGTGCCAGTAGTATACCGTTTCGAGCGAACACCGGGGAGCTGTTTTTT. This chain uses TRBV19 with TRBJ2-2, with D uncertain. This CDR3 contains 16 residues. Germline CDR1 reads LNHDA; CDR2 reads SQIVND (reference sequence). Between the trimmed V and J ends, which lost 2 bases and 0 bases, there was a span of 10 bases.

In regard to this clone: Other nucleotide sequences in the sample specify the same CDR3. This rearrangement joins TRBV12-5 to TRBJ2-5, with D hard to call. Trimming shortened V by 1 base and J by 1 base, and 7 bases separated the two germline ends. CDR1 is LGHNT, CDR2 FRNRAP, per germline. This CDR3 spans 14 amino acids. CDR3 region: CASGLGQPQETQYF. The CDR3 coding sequence is TGTGCTAGTGGTTTGGGGCAGCCCCAAGAGACCCAGTACTTC.

In its sample, this clone was seen once. This sequence joins TRBV5-1 and TRBJ2-3, with D possibly being TRBD1 (5 bases). This CDR3 has 12 amino acids. The germline V gene has CDR1 SGHRS and CDR2 YFSETQ. Trimming left V 5 bases short and J 5 bases short, with 9 bases between. The CDR3 DNA sequence: TGCGCCAGCAGTCTGCAGGGAGATACGCAGTATTTT. Its protein product is CASSLQGDTQYF.

V and J are TRBV7-3 and TRBJ2-7; D unclear. Trimming cost V 2 bases and J 2 bases, with 10 bases left between them. From germline, CDR1 is SGHTA and CDR2 FQGTGA. CDR3 length equals 14 residues. For the CDR3, the DNA is TGTGCCAGCAGCTTAGGTCCCCCCACCTACGAGCAGTACTTC. Translating it yields CASSLGPPTYEQYF.

This chain connects TRBV9 to TRBJ2-5, with D perhaps matching TRBD2 (7 bases). Trimming took 4 bases from V and 4 from J, leaving 14 bases between them. This CDR3 has 14 amino acids. CDR1 and CDR2 (germline): SGDLS, YYNGEE. The chain's CDR3 is CASSLRGGRETQYF. The CDR3 DNA reads TGTGCCAGCAGCCTCAGGGGAGGGCGAGAGACCCAGTACTTC.

V and J are TRBV12-2 and TRBJ2-3; the table's TRBD1 call for D was not verified on the DNA. TRBV12-2 is classified as a pseudogene. The CDR3 length is 13 residues. The CDR3 is CASRGQYTDTQYF. DNA of the CDR3: TGTGCAAGTCGGGGACAGTACACAGATACGCAGTATTTT.

This clone was counted once. The chain links TRBV6-1 to TRBJ1-2; 9 bases are a match to TRBD1. The CDR3 covers 15 residues. V trimming: 6 bases; J trimming: 4 bases; junction bases outside the gene matches: 9. CDR1 is MNHNS and CDR2 is SASEGT in the germline V gene. The CDR3 loop is CASRLTGTGTYGYTF. CDR3 coding DNA: TGTGCCAGCAGACTCACCGGGACAGGGACCTATGGCTACACCTTC.

This chain links TRBV4-1 with TRBJ1-1, with a possible D match to TRBD1 (5 bases). The CDR3 consists of 12 residues. Per germline, CDR1 MGHRA and CDR2 YSYEKL. V lost 0 bases and J 10 bases, leaving 9 bases between the germline ends. The CDR3 DNA is TGCGCCAGCAGCCAAGAGGCCAGGGCAGCTTTCTTT. Its translation is CASSQEARAAFF.

The V call is TRBV5-1, the J call TRBJ2-5; D might be TRBD1 (7 bases). CDR1 and CDR2 (germline): SGHRS, YFSETQ. V was trimmed by 3 bases and J by 9 bases, leaving 21 bases between them. The CDR3 extends over 15 amino acids. CDR3 in amino acids: CASSYVPGGGEAQYF. In DNA, the CDR3 is TGCGCCAGCAGCTACGTTCCAGGGGGTGGGGAGGCCCAGTACTTC.

The rearrangement uses TRBV28 and TRBJ2-1, with TRBD1 matching over 8 bases. CDR3 length equals 13 residues. The V and J ends lost 5 bases and 10 bases, in that order; junction bases with no gene match: 7. Germline assignment: CDR1 MDHEN and CDR2 SYDVKM. CDR3 nucleotides: TGTGCCAGCAGTCTGGACAGGGACGAAGAGCAGTTCTTC. Its protein product is CASSLDRDEEQFF.

The chain joins TRBV2 to TRBJ2-7, with 7 bases matching TRBD2. The junction had 15 bases not matched to a gene; V was cut back by 7 bases and J by 3 bases. The CDR3 contains 16 residues. The germline gives CDR1 SNHLY, CDR2 FYNNEI. The DNA for the CDR3 is TGTGCCAGCAAGAAAGGGCAGCGGGGTGTATTCTACGAGCAGTACTTC. Translated, it gives CASKKGQRGVFYEQYF.

The chain has TRBV19 and TRBJ2-5; 7 nucleotides line up with TRBD2. Germline CDR1 is LNHDA and CDR2 is SQIVND (reference sequence). V trimming: 7 bases; J trimming: 7 bases; junction bases outside the gene matches: 9. This CDR3 has 13 amino acids. The CDR3 loop reads CASMEAGDGTQYF. CDR3 DNA sequence: TGTGCCAGTATGGAGGCGGGAGATGGGACCCAGTACTTC.